Listed below are T cell receptor beta chains from one sample, sequenced in a study of blood T cell repertoires in COVID-19. Using immunoSEQ multiplex PCR, the repertoire was profiled, and TCRdb retains in-frame clones only, with some absent. The sample has 85,000 to 130,000 clones, roughly nine tenths seen once. Material: peripheral blood. The source of these receptors is a human donor in a cohort sampled during active COVID-19. CDR3s include the opening cysteine and the closing phenylalanine or tryptophan. D genes are given only for firm matches.

d_call | v_call | cdr3_aa
TRBD2 | TRBV19 | CASSRTSGGTGELFF
NA | TRBV4-1 | CASSQDLAGGGNQPQHF
NA | TRBV9 | CASSTSLSGANVLTF
TRBD2 | TRBV7-2 | CASSLRLREEFSEQYF
TRBD2 | TRBV25-1 | CASSWTSHSGLFF
NA | TRBV3-1/TRBV3-2 | CASGLGGGRGNQPQHF
TRBD1 | TRBV7-9 | CASSLVGQKNQPQHF
NA | TRBV28 | CASSLYGSSLDTQYF
TRBD2 | TRBV6-6 | CASSYRSGSKYEQYF
NA | TRBV19 | CASSISVLGGRNTEAFF
NA | TRBV6-5 | CASSYSAGGALYGYTF
TRBD2 | TRBV7-8 | CASSPIGLAGNYEQYF
TRBD1 | TRBV27 | CASSLKPGQGASYEQYF
NA | TRBV6-1 | CASSDQEGSGNTIYF
NA | TRBV7-8 | CASRMAVTDTQYF
NA | TRBV6-5 | CASSKGHNNSPLHF
TRBD1 | TRBV15 | CATSRDRGETQYF
NA | TRBV29-1 | CSVEGGFDTEAFF
TRBD2 | TRBV29-1 | CSVEEKGTSVVNEQFF
NA | TRBV6-5 | CASSIAETQYF
TRBD1 | TRBV14 | CASSQGDRGSYGYTF
NA | TRBV28 | CASSKTAYISYEQYF
NA | TRBV11-2 | CASSNLIVPPNEQYF
NA | TRBV11-3 | CASSPQGGGQSYNEQFF
TRBD2 | TRBV18 | CASSPRAPGTSVFNGELFF
NA | TRBV27 | CASSLSRIEAYEQYF
NA | TRBV3-1/TRBV3-2 | CASSQDVGGVTYEQYF
TRBD1 | TRBV19 | CASSLNRQGKSEQFF
TRBD2 | TRBV10-2 | CASSSTPLLAGDSNEQFF
TRBD2 | TRBV6-5 | CASSYSVGGVNEQFF
NA | TRBV21-1 | CASSKGGTGPRGANVLTF
NA | TRBV23-1 | CASSPSGVSPQPQHF
TRBD1 | TRBV28 | CASIASGTGSANEQFF
NA | TRBV10-1 | CASSELNSYSGNTIYF
TRBD1 | TRBV6-6 | CASSYPADRGKAEAFF
NA | TRBV3-1/TRBV3-2 | CASSQDLLSYNEQFF
TRBD2 | TRBV6-5 | CARAGELSTDTQYF
NA | TRBV5-1 | CASSPNTGELFF
NA | TRBV19 | CASSINRDGYTF
NA | TRBV19 | CASTTRSSYEQYF